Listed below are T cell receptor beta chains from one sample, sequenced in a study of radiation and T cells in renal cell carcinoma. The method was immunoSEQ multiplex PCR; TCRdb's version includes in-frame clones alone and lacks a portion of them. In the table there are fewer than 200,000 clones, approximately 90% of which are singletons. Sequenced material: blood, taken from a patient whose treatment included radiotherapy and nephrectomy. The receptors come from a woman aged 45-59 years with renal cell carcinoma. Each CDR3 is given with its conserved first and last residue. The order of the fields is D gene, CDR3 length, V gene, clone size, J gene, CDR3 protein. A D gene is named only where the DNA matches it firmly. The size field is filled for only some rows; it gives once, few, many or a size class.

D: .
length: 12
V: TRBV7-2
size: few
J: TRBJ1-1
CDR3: CASSLDSLSSFF

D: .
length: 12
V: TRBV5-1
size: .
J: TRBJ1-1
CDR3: CASRITNTEAFF

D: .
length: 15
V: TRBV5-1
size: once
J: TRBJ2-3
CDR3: CASSSDRTSTDTQYF

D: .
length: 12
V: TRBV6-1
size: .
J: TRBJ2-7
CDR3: CASSELYYEQYF

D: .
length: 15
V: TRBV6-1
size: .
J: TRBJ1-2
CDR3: CASSEQTQPNYGYTF

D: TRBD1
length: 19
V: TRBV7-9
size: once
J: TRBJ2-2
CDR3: CASSLVRLVGTGLTGELFF

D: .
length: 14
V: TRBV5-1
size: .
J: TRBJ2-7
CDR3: CASSLQGIAYEQYF

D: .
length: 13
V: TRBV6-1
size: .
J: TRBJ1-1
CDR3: CASRLGGETEAFF

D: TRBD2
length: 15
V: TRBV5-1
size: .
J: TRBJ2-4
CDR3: CASSPLAGGQGIQYF

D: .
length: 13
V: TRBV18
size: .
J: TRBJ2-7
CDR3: CASSQGVSYEQYF

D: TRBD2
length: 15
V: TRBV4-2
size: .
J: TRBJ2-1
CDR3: CASSQAGGTYNEQFF

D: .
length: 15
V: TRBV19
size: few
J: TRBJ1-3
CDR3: CASSIGTVAGNTIYF

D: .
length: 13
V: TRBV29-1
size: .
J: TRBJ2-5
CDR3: CSVEGVSGETQYF

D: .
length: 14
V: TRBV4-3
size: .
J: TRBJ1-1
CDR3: CASSQARGGPEAFF

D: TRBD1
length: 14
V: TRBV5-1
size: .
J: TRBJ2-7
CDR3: CASSLGDRGREQYF

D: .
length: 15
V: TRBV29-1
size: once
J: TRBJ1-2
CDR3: CSVAGRASSSSGYTF

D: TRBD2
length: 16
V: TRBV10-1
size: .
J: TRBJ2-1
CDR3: CASSPTGTSFNYEQFF

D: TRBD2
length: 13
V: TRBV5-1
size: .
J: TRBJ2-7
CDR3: CASRPAGSYEQYF

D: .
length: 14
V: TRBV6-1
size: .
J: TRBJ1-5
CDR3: CASTTSGTNQPQHF

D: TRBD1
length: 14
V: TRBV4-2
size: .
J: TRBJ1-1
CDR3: CASSLPGQGARAFF

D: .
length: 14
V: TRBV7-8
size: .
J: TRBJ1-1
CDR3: CASSWGSVNTEAFF

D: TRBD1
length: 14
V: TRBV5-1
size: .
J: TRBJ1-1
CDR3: CASSRGQVNTEAFF

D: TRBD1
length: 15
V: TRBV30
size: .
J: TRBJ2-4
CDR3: CAWSDDRAAKNIQYF

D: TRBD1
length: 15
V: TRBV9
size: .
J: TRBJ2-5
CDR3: CASSVVVGGLETQYF

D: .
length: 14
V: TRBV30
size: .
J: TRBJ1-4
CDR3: CAWIPRGAREKLFF

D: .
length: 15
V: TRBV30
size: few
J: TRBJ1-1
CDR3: CAWSPVGRGITEAFF

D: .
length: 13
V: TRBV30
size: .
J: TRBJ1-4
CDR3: CAWTGRLNEKLFF

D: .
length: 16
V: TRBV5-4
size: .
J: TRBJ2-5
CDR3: CASSLGRQDLSETQYF

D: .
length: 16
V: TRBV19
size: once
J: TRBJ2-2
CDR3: CASSVFIWDPSGELFF

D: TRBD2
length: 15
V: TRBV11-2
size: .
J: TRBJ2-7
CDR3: CASSLVTGGGSSSYF

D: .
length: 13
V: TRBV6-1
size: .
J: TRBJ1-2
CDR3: CASRQTFGDGYTF

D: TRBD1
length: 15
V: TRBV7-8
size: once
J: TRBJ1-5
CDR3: CASSGQGRVGVPQHF

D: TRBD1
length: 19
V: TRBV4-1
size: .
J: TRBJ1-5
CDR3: CASSQDLVGQGARSQPQHF

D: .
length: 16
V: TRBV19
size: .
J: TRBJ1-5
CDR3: CASTNTWVRGNQPQHF

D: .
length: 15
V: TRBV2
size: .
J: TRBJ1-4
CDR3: CASYRGGLSNEKLFF

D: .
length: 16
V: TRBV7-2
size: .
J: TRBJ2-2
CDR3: CASSLVVSANTGELFF

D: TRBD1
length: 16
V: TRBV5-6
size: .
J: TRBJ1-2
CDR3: CASSPIGTGSNYGYTF

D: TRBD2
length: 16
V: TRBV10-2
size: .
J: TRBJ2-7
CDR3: CASSELGTSGAYEQYF

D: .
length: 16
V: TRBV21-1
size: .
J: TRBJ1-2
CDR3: CASSKGGGQALYGYTF

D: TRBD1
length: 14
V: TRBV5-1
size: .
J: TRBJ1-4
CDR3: CASSAPGQGGKLFF

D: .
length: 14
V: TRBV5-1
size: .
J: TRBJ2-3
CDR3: CASSGELITDTQYF

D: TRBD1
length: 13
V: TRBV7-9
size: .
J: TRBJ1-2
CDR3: CASSSTGEDGYTF

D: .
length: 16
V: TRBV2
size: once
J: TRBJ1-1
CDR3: CASTRGGTPRDTEAFF

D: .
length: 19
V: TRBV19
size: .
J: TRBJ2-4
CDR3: CASSPGRDPRILAKNIQYF

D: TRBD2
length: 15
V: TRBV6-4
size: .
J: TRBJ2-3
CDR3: CASSDGRGSTDTQYF